What follows are 23 T cell receptor beta chains derived from one specimen sequenced in a study of blood T cell repertoires in COVID-19. Sequenced by immunoSEQ multiplex PCR; TCRdb stores in-frame clones only, minus some. This sample carries approximately 72,000 clones, over 75% of them seen once, and the ten largest clones take around 23%. The source material was peripheral blood. These receptors were taken from a man between 50 and 59 years old with acute or convalescent COVID-19.

This chain links TRBV11-1 with TRBJ2-2; the match to TRBD2 covers 9 bases. Per the germline V gene, CDR1 is SGHAT and CDR2 is FQDESV (reference sequence). Trimming removed 3 bases from V and 4 bases from J; junction bases left unmatched: 6. The CDR3 loop spans 16 amino acids. The CDR3 spells CASSFGLAGRTGELFF. The CDR3 nucleotides read TGTGCCAGCAGCTTTGGGCTAGCGGGGCGCACCGGGGAGCTGTTTTTT.

J is TRBJ1-3 and V is TRBV12-3 or TRBV12-4; D unresolved. V lost 8 bases, J lost 0 bases, and 5 bases lay in between. CDR3 length equals 12 residues. The CDR3 nucleotides read TGTGCCAGCGGGAGCTCTGGAAACACCATATATTTT. Translating it yields CASGSSGNTIYF.

The V gene is TRBV29-1, the J gene TRBJ2-7; 7 positions agree with TRBD2. CDR1 and CDR2 (germline): SQVTM, ANQGSEA. V lost 3 bases, J lost 3 bases, and 11 bases stayed unmatched. The CDR3 covers 15 residues. CDR3 sequence: CSVEGGDFPSYEQYF. CDR3 sequence (DNA): TGCAGCGTTGAGGGGGGGGACTTCCCGAGCTACGAGCAGTACTTC.

This clone came up a few times. The rearrangement joins TRBV7-9 to TRBJ1-2, with 7 bases identical to TRBD1. Trimming cost V 7 bases and J 2 bases; bases outside gene matches: 7. CDR1 SEHNR and CDR2 FQNEAQ come from the germline V gene (reference sequence). The CDR3 extends over 14 amino acids. The CDR3 DNA follows: TGTGCCAGCACCCTATTGGACAGGAACTATGGCTACACCTTC. Its protein is CASTLLDRNYGYTF. Full variable domain (remainder filled in from reference TRBV7-9 and TRBJ1-2): DTGVSQNPRHKITKRGQNVTFRCDPISEHNRLYWYRQTLGQGPEFLTYFQNEAQLEKSRLLSDRFSAERPKGSFSTLEIQRTEQGDSAMYLCASTLLDRNYGYTFGSGTRLTVV.

The J gene is TRBJ2-2, the V gene TRBV27; TRBD1 aligns across 10 bases. Per the germline V gene, CDR1 is MNHEY and CDR2 is SMNVEV (reference sequence). CDR3 length equals 14 residues. With 8 bases clipped from V and 7 bases from J, the junction kept 7 bases outside the gene matches. The DNA for the CDR3 is TGTGCCAGCTCGTCGGGACAGGGGCACGGGGAGCTGTTTTTT. As protein: CASSSGQGHGELFF.

This clone was recorded at least ten times. The chain joins TRBV27 to TRBJ2-5, with a possible D match to TRBD2 (7 bases). Trimming took off 4 bases at V and 4 bases at J, with 22 bases between the two ends. The CDR3 spans 17 residues. Germline V CDR1 and CDR2: MNHEY, SMNVEV (reference sequence). The CDR3 DNA follows: TGTGCCAGCAGTTCTCTTATACGGGTCGGGGGGCCAGAGACCCAGTACTTC. Its translation: CASSSLIRVGGPETQYF.

The chain carries TRBV4-1 and TRBJ2-2; 11 bases match TRBD1. The CDR3 is made up of 15 amino acids. V lost 4 bases to trimming and J lost 6 bases; unmatched junction nucleotides: 4. Germline V gene sequence: CDR1 MGHRA, CDR2 YSYEKL. The CDR3 DNA reads as TGCGCCAGCAGCCCCGGGACAGGGGGGGCCGGGGAGCTGTTTTTT. Amino acids: CASSPGTGGAGELFF.

The chain carries TRBV6-1 and TRBJ1-3; D ambiguous. V lost 3 bases to trimming and J lost 0 bases, with 18 bases between them. CDR3 length: 18 residues. CDR1 is MNHNS, CDR2 SASEGT, per germline. The CDR3 protein is CASSDTIYLESSGNTIYF. The CDR3 coding sequence is TGTGCCAGCAGTGATACTATATATCTGGAGAGCTCTGGAAACACCATATATTTT.

This chain joins TRBV11-3 and TRBJ2-2; D may be TRBD1 (6 bases). The CDR3 is 14 amino acids. Between the trimmed V and J ends, which lost 4 bases and 4 bases, there was a span of 10 bases. Germline CDR1 reads SGHNT; CDR2 reads YENEEA. CDR3 sequence: CASSSQGGTGELFF. CDR3 DNA sequence: TGTGCCAGCAGCTCACAAGGGGGCACCGGGGAGCTGTTTTTT.

The chain joins TRBV5-1 to TRBJ2-3; 9 nucleotides line up with TRBD2. CDR1 and CDR2 (germline): SGHRS, YFSETQ. V shed 1 base, J shed 0 bases, and the junction held 3 bases outside the gene matches. This CDR3 is 16 amino acids long. Written as DNA, the CDR3 is TGCGCCAGCAGCTTGCGGCTAGCGGGGAGCACAGATACGCAGTATTTT. This gives the protein CASSLRLAGSTDTQYF. Complete variable domain (other parts from reference TRBV5-1 and TRBJ2-3): KAGVTQTPRYLIKTRGQQVTLSCSPISGHRSVSWYQQTPGQGLQFLFEYFSETQRNKGNFPGRFSGRQFSNSRSEMNVSTLELGDSALYLCASSLRLAGSTDTQYFGPGTRLTVL.

The genes are TRBV5-6 and TRBJ1-2, with D uncertain. CDR1 and CDR2 (germline): SGHDT, YYEEEE. V lost 2 bases and J 0 bases, leaving 8 bases between the germline ends. The CDR3 covers 14 residues. The CDR3 loop is CASSFTSSNYGYTF. The CDR3, as DNA: TGTGCCAGCAGCTTTACTAGCTCTAACTATGGCTACACCTTC. The whole variable domain, filled in from reference TRBV5-6 and TRBJ1-2, reads DAGVTQSPTHLIKTRGQQVTLRCSPKSGHDTVSWYQQALGQGPQFIFQYYEEEERQRGNFPDRFSGHQFPNYSSELNVNALLLGDSALYLCASSFTSSNYGYTFGSGTRLTVV.

The CDR3 DNA is TGCGCCAGCAGCCAGTGGGACAGGGTGGCTTCACCCCTCCACTTT. It yields the protein CASSQWDRVASPLHF. V gene TRBV4-1 combines with J gene TRBJ1-6; TRBD1 matches at 9 bases. The CDR3 runs to 15 residues. J gave up 9 bases and V 3 bases, and 6 bases lay outside the gene matches. CDR1 is MGHRA, CDR2 YSYEKL, per germline.

This chain joins TRBV6-2 or TRBV6-3 and TRBJ2-4, with D maybe TRBD2 (6 bases). The CDR3 runs to 17 residues. Germline V gene lookup returns CDR1 MNHEY and CDR2 SVGEGT. Trimming shortened V by 6 bases and J by 3 bases, and 21 bases separated the two germline ends. In DNA, the CDR3 is TGTGCCAGCAGCCCCGGGCTGACTAGATGGGACAAAAACATTCAGTACTTC. This translates into CASSPGLTRWDKNIQYF.

This clone was observed once. The V call is TRBV4-2, the J call TRBJ2-3; 13 bases line up with TRBD2. This CDR3 region has 19 residues. With 7 bases clipped from V and 1 base from J, the junction kept 14 bases outside the gene matches. Germline V lookup: CDR1 LGHNA, CDR2 YNFKEQ. CDR3 protein: CASTSELLAGGVGTDTQYF. DNA for the CDR3: TGTGCCAGCACCTCAGAGCTACTAGCGGGGGGGGTCGGCACAGATACGCAGTATTTT.

The chain links TRBV29-1 to TRBJ2-2; perhaps TRBD1 as D (7 bases). V was clipped by 6 bases and J by 0 bases, with 17 bases between them. Per germline, CDR1 SQVTM and CDR2 ANQGSEA. The CDR3 loop spans 16 amino acids. The CDR3 sequence is CSVRRGRDSNTGELFF. The CDR3 DNA is TGCAGCGTGCGTAGGGGGCGGGATTCGAACACCGGGGAGCTGTTTTTT.

The V gene is TRBV30, the J gene TRBJ2-2, with D perhaps matching TRBD1 (6 bases). The V and J ends lost 2 bases and 3 bases respectively, with 16 bases between them. This CDR3 is built from 16 residues. Germline CDR1 and CDR2: GTSNPN and SVGIG (reference sequence). CDR3 DNA: TGTGCCTGGAGTCCCGCAGGGGCGCAGGACACCGGGGAGCTGTTTTTT. Its translation: CAWSPAGAQDTGELFF.

The gene calls are TRBV9 and TRBJ2-5; 9 bases are a match to TRBD1. V shed 6 bases, J shed 3 bases, and the junction held 6 bases outside the gene matches. The germline gives CDR1 SGDLS, CDR2 YYNGEE. The CDR3 loop spans 14 amino acids. CDR3 coding DNA: TGTGCCAGCAACAGGGGGCCGGAGGAAGAGACCCAGTACTTC. It encodes CASNRGPEEETQYF.

This clone was recorded only once. The J gene is TRBJ2-4, the V gene TRBV2, with 10 bases matching TRBD1. CDR3 length: 13 residues. After removal of 6 bases from V and 7 bases from J, the junction contained 3 bases not matched to a gene. The germline V gene encodes CDR1 SNHLY and CDR2 FYNNEI. This chain's CDR3 is CASRVDRGNIQYF. The DNA for the CDR3 is TGTGCCAGCAGGGTGGACAGGGGGAACATTCAGTACTTC.

This rearrangement joins TRBV19 to TRBJ2-5; 12 bases map to TRBD2. The CDR3 runs 14 residues. Trimming at V came to 4 bases and at J to 4 bases, leaving 1 base not matched to a gene. Germline assignment: CDR1 LNHDA and CDR2 SQIVND (reference sequence). As DNA, the CDR3 is TGTGCCAGTAGTAGGACTAGCGGGATAGAGACCCAGTACTTC. Translated: CASSRTSGIETQYF.

This clone came up once. This chain links TRBV15 with TRBJ2-2; possibly TRBD2 for D (6 bases). The germline gives CDR1 LNHNV, CDR2 YYDKDF (reference sequence). The CDR3 runs 15 residues. V was trimmed by 0 bases and J by 5 bases, leaving 10 bases between them. This CDR3 is CATSRDQAGTGELFF. The CDR3 nucleotides read TGTGCCACCAGCAGAGATCAGGCGGGGACCGGGGAGCTGTTTTTT.

The genes are TRBV4-1 and TRBJ2-3; the D gene is possibly TRBD1 (5 bases). CDR1 MGHRA and CDR2 YSYEKL come from the germline V gene. V lost 2 bases and J lost 4, with 13 bases in between. The CDR3 is made up of 15 amino acids. CDR3 residues: CASSQLGLSADTQYF. DNA for the CDR3: TGCGCCAGCAGCCAACTGGGGCTAAGTGCAGATACGCAGTATTTT.

The CDR3 loop is CASSQDRGGPGTF. In DNA form, the CDR3 reads TGTGCCAGCAGCCAAGATCGGGGGGGCCCGGGCACCTTC. The gene calls are TRBV3-1 (or the pseudogene TRBV3-2) and TRBJ1-2, with TRBD1 as a possible D gene (6 bases). CDR3 size: 13 residues. Germline-derived CDR1 and CDR2 are LGHDT and YNNKEL (reference sequence). Between the trimmed V and J ends, which lost 0 bases and 13 bases, there was a span of 15 bases.

This chain connects TRBV29-1 to TRBJ1-2; 10 nucleotides align to TRBD1. The V gene's germline CDR1 is SQVTM and CDR2 ANQGSEA. The CDR3 totals 12 residues. Trimming at V came to 3 bases and at J to 10 bases, leaving 5 bases not matched to a gene. CDR3 in DNA: TGCAGCGTTGAGGGGACAGGGGCTGCCTACACCTTC. It specifies CSVEGTGAAYTF.